This T cell receptor beta chain was captured in a study of T cells in Graves' hyperthyroidism and ophthalmopathy. Whole-study context: Specimen type is peripheral blood, collected at initial diagnosis prior to any treatment.

Patients aged 18 to 65 had newly diagnosed hyperthyroidism of under 2 months' duration. Patients with uncontrolled infections, other autoimmune diseases, pregnancy or lactation were excluded. Fresh peripheral blood, approximately 10 ml, was the source of the PBMCs. Germline CDR1 and CDR2: LNHDA and SQIVND (reference sequence). CDR3 length: 15 residues. V lost 1 base, J lost 3 bases, and 13 bases lay in between. This clonotype turned up a few times. Amplification yielded TCR beta CDR3 regions, with RNA transcripts as the source. TCR CDR3 underwent first-round RT-PCR with the HTBI primer set. In TCRdb, the multiplex PCR reads were re-called with MiXCR into one record per CDR3 protein. The repertoire holds approximately 590,000 distinct CDR3 sequences, with less than 20% as singletons.

The V gene is TRBV19, the J gene TRBJ2-7; D perhaps matches TRBD1 (5 bases). This TCR was sampled from a woman in her 30s with Graves' hyperthyroidism. Sequencing was performed on blood. The DNA for the CDR3 is TGTGCCAGTAGTATAGGGGCTCAGGGAAACTACGAGCAGTACTTC. Translated, it gives CASSIGAQGNYEQYF.